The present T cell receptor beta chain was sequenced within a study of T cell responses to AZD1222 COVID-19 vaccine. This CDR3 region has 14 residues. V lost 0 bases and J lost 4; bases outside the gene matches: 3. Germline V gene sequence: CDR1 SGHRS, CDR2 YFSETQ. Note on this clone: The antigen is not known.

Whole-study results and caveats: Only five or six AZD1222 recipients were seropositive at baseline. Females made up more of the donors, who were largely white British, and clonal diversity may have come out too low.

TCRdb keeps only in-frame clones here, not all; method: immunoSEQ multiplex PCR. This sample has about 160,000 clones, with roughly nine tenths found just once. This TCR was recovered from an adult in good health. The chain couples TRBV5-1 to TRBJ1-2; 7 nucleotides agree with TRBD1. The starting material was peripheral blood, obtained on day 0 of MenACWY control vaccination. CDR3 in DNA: TGCGCCAGCAGCTTGGGACAGGGAGCCTATGGCTACACCTTC. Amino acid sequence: CASSLGQGAYGYTF.